This T cell receptor beta chain came from a study of blood T cell repertoires in COVID-19. The wider study: The origin of the acute and convalescent COVID-19 samples was the United States, Italy and Spain.

Original processing methods: For nucleated cells, counts were estimated from reference gene primer amplification. Generated by immunoSEQ multiplex PCR, the TCRdb table keeps only in-frame clones and is missing some. V and J calls and clone size are those listed in that table; D and trimming were worked out from the DNA. In the table there are 35,000 to 50,000 clones, approximately 86% of which are singletons. The clonotype was recovered from a woman in her seventies with acute or convalescent COVID-19. Sample: peripheral blood.

The chain's CDR3 is CASSAGTSGFYEQYF. The CDR3, as DNA: TGTGCCAGCAGCGCTGGGACTAGCGGTTTTTACGAGCAGTACTTC. The chain carries TRBV21-1 and TRBJ2-7; the DNA was not used to check the table's D call, TRBD2. TRBV21-1 is annotated as a pseudogene. CDR3 length: 15 amino acids.